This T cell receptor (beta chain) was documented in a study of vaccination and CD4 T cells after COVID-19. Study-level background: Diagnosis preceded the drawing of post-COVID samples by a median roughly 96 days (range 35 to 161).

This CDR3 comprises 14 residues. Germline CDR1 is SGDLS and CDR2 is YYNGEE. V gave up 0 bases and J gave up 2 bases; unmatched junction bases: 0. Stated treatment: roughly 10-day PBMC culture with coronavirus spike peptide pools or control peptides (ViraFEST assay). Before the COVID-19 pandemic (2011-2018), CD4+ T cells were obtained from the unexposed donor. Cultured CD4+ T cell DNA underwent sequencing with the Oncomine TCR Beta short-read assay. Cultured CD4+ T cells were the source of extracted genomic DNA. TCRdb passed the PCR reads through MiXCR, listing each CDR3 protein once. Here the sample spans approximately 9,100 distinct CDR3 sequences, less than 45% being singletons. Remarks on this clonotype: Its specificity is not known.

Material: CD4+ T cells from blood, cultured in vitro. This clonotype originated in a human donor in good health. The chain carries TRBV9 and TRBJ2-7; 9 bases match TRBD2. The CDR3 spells CASSVGGRAYEQYF. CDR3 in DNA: TGTGCCAGCAGCGTAGGCGGGAGGGCCTACGAGCAGTACTTC.